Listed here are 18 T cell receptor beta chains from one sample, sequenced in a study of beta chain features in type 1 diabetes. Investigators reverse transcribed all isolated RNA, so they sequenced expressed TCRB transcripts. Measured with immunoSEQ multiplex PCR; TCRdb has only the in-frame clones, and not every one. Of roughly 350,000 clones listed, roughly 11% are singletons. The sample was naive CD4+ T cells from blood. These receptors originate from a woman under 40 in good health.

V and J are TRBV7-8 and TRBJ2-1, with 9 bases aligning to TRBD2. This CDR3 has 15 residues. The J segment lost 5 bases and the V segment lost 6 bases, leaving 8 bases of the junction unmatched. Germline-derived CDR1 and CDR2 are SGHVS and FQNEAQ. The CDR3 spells CASRFRLAEDNEQFF. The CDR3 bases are TGTGCCAGCAGATTCCGACTAGCGGAGGACAATGAGCAGTTCTTC.

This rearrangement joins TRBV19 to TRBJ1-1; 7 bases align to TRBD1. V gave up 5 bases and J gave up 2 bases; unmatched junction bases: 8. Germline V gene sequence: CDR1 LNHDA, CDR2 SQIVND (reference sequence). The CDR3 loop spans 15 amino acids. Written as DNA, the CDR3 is TGTGCCAGTAGTCCGTCGACAGGGTTTAACACTGAAGCTTTCTTT. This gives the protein CASSPSTGFNTEAFF.

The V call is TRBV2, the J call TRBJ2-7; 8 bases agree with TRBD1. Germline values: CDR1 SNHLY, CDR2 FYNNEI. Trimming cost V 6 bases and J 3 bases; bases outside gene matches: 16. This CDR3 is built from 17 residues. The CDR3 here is CASRGLGQGEGLYEQYF. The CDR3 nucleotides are TGTGCCAGCAGAGGCTTAGGACAGGGAGAAGGGCTCTACGAGCAGTACTTC. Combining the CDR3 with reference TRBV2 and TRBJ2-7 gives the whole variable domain EPEVTQTPSHQVTQMGQEVILRCVPISNHLYFYWYRQILGQKVEFLVSFYNNEISEKSEIFDDQFSVERPDGSNFTLKIRSTKLEDSAMYFCASRGLGQGEGLYEQYFGPGTRLTVT.

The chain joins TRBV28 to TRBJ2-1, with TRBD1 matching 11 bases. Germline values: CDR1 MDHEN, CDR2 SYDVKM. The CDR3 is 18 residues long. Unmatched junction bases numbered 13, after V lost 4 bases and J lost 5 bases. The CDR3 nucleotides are TGTGCCAGCAGTTCCCGTGTTGGGACAGGGGGAGTGGACAATGAGCAGTTCTTC. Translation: CASSSRVGTGGVDNEQFF.

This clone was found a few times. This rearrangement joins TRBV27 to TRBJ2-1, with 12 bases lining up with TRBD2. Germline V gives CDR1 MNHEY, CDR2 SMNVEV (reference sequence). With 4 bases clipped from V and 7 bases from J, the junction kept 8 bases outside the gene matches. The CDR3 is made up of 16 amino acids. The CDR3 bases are TGTGCCAGCAGTTCCCCCCTAGCGGGAGGGCTGAATGAGCAGTTCTTC. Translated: CASSSPLAGGLNEQFF.

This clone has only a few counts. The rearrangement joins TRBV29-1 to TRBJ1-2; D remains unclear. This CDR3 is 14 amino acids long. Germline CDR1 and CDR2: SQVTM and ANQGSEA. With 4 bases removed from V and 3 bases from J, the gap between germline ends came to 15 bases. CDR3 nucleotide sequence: TGCAGCGTTGTTTTGGCGGGGTCGTACTATGGCTACACCTTC. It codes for CSVVLAGSYYGYTF.

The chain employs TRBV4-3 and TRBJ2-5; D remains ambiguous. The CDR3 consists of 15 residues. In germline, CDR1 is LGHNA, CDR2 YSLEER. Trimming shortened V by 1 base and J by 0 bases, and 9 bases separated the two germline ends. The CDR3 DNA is TGCGCCAGCAGCCAAGCTCCAGTGTACCAAGAGACCCAGTACTTC. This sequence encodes CASSQAPVYQETQYF.

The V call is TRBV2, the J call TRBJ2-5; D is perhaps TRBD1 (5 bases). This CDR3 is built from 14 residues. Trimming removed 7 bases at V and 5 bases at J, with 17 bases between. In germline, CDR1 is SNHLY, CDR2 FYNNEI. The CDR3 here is CASTREGRSETQYF. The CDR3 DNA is TGTGCCAGCACCAGGGAAGGAAGGTCGGAGACCCAGTACTTC. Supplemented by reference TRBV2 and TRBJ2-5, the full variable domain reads EPEVTQTPSHQVTQMGQEVILRCVPISNHLYFYWYRQILGQKVEFLVSFYNNEISEKSEIFDDQFSVERPDGSNFTLKIRSTKLEDSAMYFCASTREGRSETQYFGPGTRLLVL.

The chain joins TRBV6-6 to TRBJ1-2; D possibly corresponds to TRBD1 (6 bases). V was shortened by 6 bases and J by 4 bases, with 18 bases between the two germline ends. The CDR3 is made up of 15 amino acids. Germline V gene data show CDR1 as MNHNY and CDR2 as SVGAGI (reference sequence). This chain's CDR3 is CASRQDSQHLYGYTF. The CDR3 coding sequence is TGTGCCAGCAGACAGGACAGTCAACATCTCTATGGCTACACCTTC.

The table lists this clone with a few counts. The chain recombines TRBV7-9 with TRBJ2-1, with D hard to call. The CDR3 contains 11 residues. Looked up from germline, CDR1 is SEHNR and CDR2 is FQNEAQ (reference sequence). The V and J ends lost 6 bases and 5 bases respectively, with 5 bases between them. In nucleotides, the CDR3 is TGTGCCAGCAGTACAGACAATGAGCAGTTCTTC. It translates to CASSTDNEQFF.

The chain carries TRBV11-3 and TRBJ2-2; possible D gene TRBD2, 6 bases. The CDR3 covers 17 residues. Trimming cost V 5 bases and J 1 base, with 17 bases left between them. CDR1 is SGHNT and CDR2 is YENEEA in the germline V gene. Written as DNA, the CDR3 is TGTGCCAGCAGCCCCGGGGTAGCGGAACGGAACACCGGGGAGCTGTTTTTT. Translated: CASSPGVAERNTGELFF.

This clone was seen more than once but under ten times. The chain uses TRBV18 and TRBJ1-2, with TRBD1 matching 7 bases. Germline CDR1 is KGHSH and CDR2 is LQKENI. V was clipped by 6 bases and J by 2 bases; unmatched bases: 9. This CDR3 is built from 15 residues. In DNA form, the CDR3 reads TGTGCCAGCTCGCGTAACAGGGGACCCAACTATGGCTACACCTTC. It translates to CASSRNRGPNYGYTF.

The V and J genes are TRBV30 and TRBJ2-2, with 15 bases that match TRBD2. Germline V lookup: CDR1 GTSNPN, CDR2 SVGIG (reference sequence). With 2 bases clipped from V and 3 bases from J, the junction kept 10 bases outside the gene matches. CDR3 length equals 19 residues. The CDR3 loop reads CAWSSPGLAGGTDTGELFF. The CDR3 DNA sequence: TGTGCCTGGAGTTCTCCGGGACTAGCGGGAGGAACTGACACCGGGGAGCTGTTTTTT.

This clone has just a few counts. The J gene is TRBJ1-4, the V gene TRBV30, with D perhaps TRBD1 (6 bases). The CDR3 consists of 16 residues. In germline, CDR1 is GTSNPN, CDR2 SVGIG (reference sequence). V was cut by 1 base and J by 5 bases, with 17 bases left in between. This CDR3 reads CAWSGGSTGANEKLFF. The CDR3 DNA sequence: TGTGCCTGGAGTGGTGGCTCGACAGGCGCCAATGAAAAACTGTTTTTT.

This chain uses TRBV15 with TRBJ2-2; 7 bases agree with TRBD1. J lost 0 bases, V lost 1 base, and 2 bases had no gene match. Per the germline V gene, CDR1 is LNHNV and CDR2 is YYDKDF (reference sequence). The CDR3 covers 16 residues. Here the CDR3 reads CATSRGGTANTGELFF. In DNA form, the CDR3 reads TGTGCCACCAGCAGAGGAGGGACAGCGAACACCGGGGAGCTGTTTTTT.

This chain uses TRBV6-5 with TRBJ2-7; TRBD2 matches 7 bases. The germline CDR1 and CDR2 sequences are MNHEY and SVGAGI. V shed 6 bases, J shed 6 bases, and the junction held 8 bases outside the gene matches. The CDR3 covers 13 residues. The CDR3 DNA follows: TGTGCCAGCAGCCGAGGGAGGGTCCCCGAGCAGTACTTC. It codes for CASSRGRVPEQYF.

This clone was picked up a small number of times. The CDR3: CASSEGASYGYTF. The CDR3 DNA reads TGTGCCAGCAGTGAGGGGGCCAGCTATGGCTACACCTTC. The chain has TRBV2 and TRBJ1-2, with D perhaps TRBD1 (6 bases). The CDR3 covers 13 residues. CDR1 is SNHLY, CDR2 FYNNEI, per germline. The germline V and J ends were trimmed by 3 bases and 4 bases, with 9 bases remaining between them.

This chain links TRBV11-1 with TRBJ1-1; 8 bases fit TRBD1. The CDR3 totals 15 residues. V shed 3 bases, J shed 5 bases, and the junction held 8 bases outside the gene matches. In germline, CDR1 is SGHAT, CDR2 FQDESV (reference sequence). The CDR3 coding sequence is TGTGCCAGCAGCTTTCCCCAGGGGGCAGGTACTGAAGCTTTCTTT. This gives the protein CASSFPQGAGTEAFF.